The 23 T cell receptor beta chains below all came from one sample that was sequenced in a study of T-cell reconstitution after alpha-beta-depleted transplantation in children. General study findings and limits: After one year, T-cell counts and TCRbeta diversity mostly came from new T cells.

Unique molecular identifiers were used in preparing the TCRbeta library. TCRdb fed the PCR reads into MiXCR, producing one record per CDR3 protein. This sample has about 300,000 distinct CDR3 sequences; roughly 7.8% occur once, and the top ten carry over 7.5%. Antigens for these TCRs are unknown. The specimen was peripheral blood, collected 360 days after TCRalphabeta/CD19-depleted stem cell transplant. These receptors all stem from a female patient aged 2-9 years who had a stem cell transplant for Fanconi anemia, so the T cells may come from the graft donor.

This clonotype was observed a handful of times. The chain couples TRBV7-3 to TRBJ2-1; D is perhaps TRBD1 (6 bases). Germline-derived CDR1 and CDR2 are SGHTA and FQGTGA. This CDR3 has 16 residues. Trimming shortened V by 4 bases and J by 4 bases, and 17 bases separated the two germline ends. In DNA, the CDR3 is TGTGCCAGCAGCTCCCTCCCGGGGACAACTTACAATGAGCAGTTCTTC. It yields the protein CASSSLPGTTYNEQFF.

This clonotype was detected a few times. The rearrangement uses TRBV7-9 and TRBJ2-7, with D maybe TRBD1 (5 bases). V was clipped by 5 bases and J by 7 bases, with 18 bases between them. CDR1 is SEHNR and CDR2 is FQNEAQ in the germline V gene (reference sequence). CDR3 length: 14 residues. The CDR3 coding sequence is TGTGCCAGCAGCCCGATAGACTTCAGGGTAGAGCAGTACTTC. Residues: CASSPIDFRVEQYF.

The chain is built from TRBV5-4 and TRBJ2-1; tentative D call: TRBD2 (6 bases). The V end was cut by 2 bases, the J end by 2 bases, with 17 bases between. Germline V gene data show CDR1 as SGHNT and CDR2 as YYREEE (reference sequence). The CDR3 sequence is 17 residues long. Here the CDR3 reads CASSFPSASSPYNEQFF. The CDR3 nucleotides are TGTGCCAGCAGCTTTCCTAGCGCGTCAAGTCCCTACAATGAGCAGTTCTTC.

This chain links TRBV12-3 or TRBV12-4 with TRBJ2-1; TRBD2 matches 10 bases. The J segment lost 6 bases and the V segment lost 4 bases, leaving 6 bases of the junction unmatched. The CDR3 totals 15 residues. The CDR3 DNA reads TGTGCCAGCAGTTCGGGACTAGCGTTGGGCAATGAGCAGTTCTTC. Its protein is CASSSGLALGNEQFF.

In its sample, this clonotype was seen a few times. V and J are TRBV20-1 and TRBJ2-7; 9 bases map to TRBD2. CDR3 length: 15 residues. Trimming at V came to 2 bases and at J to 2 bases, leaving 7 bases not matched to a gene. CDR1 is DFQATT, CDR2 SNEGSKA, per germline (reference sequence). CDR3 sequence reads: CSARHSGTSTYEQYF. CDR3 coding DNA: TGCAGTGCTAGACACTCCGGGACTAGCACCTACGAGCAGTACTTC.

This clonotype was seen many times. The chain employs TRBV5-6 and TRBJ2-7; 14 bases are shared with TRBD2. The CDR3 runs 17 residues. After removal of 4 bases from V and 3 bases from J, the junction contained 9 bases not matched to a gene. Germline lookup yields CDR1 SGHDT and CDR2 YYEEEE. CDR3 nucleotides: TGTGCCAGCAGCCAGGGACTAGCGGGGGCCGCCAGCTACGAGCAGTACTTC. Translated, it gives CASSQGLAGAASYEQYF.

This clonotype has ten or more counts. The chain is built from TRBV7-6 and TRBJ2-3, with D hard to call. Per the germline V gene, CDR1 is SGHVS and CDR2 is FNYEAQ. The CDR3 runs to 14 residues. V was shortened by 1 base and J by 1 base, with 6 bases between the two germline ends. DNA for the CDR3: TGTGCCAGCAGCTTAGTCGCAGGCACAGATACGCAGTATTTT. Residues: CASSLVAGTDTQYF.

The chain joins TRBV10-3 to TRBJ2-1; TRBD2 agrees at 7 bases. CDR3 size: 13 residues. Germline values: CDR1 ENHRY, CDR2 SYGVKD. With V trimmed by 8 bases and J by 8 bases, 9 bases remained unmatched. CDR3 sequence: CAIGTSGEDEQFF. Written as DNA, the CDR3 is TGTGCCATCGGTACCAGCGGGGAAGATGAGCAGTTCTTC.

The chain has TRBV14 and TRBJ2-1, with D perhaps matching TRBD2 (6 bases). The CDR3 spans 18 residues. Trimming cost V 5 bases and J 4 bases, with 24 bases left between them. Looked up from germline, CDR1 is SGHDN and CDR2 is FVKESK. The CDR3 region is CASSSRTSLRGPYNEQFF. In DNA form, the CDR3 reads TGTGCCAGCAGCTCTAGGACATCTCTGCGGGGTCCTTACAATGAGCAGTTCTTC.

This clonotype was seen at least ten times. This chain joins TRBV29-1 and TRBJ1-2, with D possibly matching TRBD1 (6 bases). The CDR3 has 14 residues. Trimming removed 3 bases at V and 4 bases at J, with 15 bases between. Germline V gene sequence: CDR1 SQVTM, CDR2 ANQGSEA. As DNA, the CDR3 is TGCAGCGTTGACGTCGGCAGGGGTCCCTATGGCTACACCTTC. Translating gives CSVDVGRGPYGYTF.

This clonotype has ten or more counts. The chain uses TRBV12-3 or TRBV12-4 and TRBJ2-7; D call uncertain. V was pared by 5 bases and J by 0 bases, with 11 bases between. The CDR3 is 14 residues long. This chain's CDR3 is CASSPASLSYEQYF. Here the CDR3 DNA reads TGTGCCAGCAGTCCCGCAAGTCTCTCCTACGAGCAGTACTTC.

This clonotype was seen at least ten times. The chain recombines TRBV28 with TRBJ2-7; D is possibly TRBD2 (5 bases). The CDR3 is made up of 14 amino acids. Germline CDR1 MDHEN, CDR2 SYDVKM. Trimming removed 9 bases at V and 3 bases at J, with 18 bases between. The CDR3 coding sequence is TGTGCCAGTCGGGAATCATCAGGACGCTACGAGCAGTACGTC. It specifies CASRESSGRYEQYV.

The chain recombines TRBV18 with TRBJ2-7; 14 nucleotides agree with TRBD2. This CDR3 comprises 15 residues. From germline, CDR1 is KGHSH and CDR2 LQKENI. The junction had 3 bases not matched to a gene; V was cut back by 3 bases and J by 5 bases. This CDR3 reads CASSPGTSGSHEQYF. The CDR3 DNA sequence: TGTGCCAGCTCACCCGGGACTAGCGGGAGCCACGAGCAGTACTTC.

This clonotype has a count of ten or more. This sequence joins TRBV7-9 and TRBJ2-2; the match to TRBD2 covers 7 bases. This CDR3 is 15 amino acids long. Germline V lookup: CDR1 SEHNR, CDR2 FQNEAQ (reference sequence). Germline trimming cut 3 bases from V and 7 bases from J; bases unmatched to any gene: 8. The CDR3, as DNA: TGTGCCAGCAGCTTTTCGCTAGCGGCTAACGGGGAGCTGTTTTTT. It specifies CASSFSLAANGELFF. Full variable domain (rest looked up from reference TRBV7-9 and TRBJ2-2): DTGVSQNPRHKITKRGQNVTFRCDPISEHNRLYWYRQTLGQGPEFLTYFQNEAQLEKSRLLSDRFSAERPKGSFSTLEIQRTEQGDSAMYLCASSFSLAANGELFFGEGSRLTVL.

The V and J genes are TRBV5-6 and TRBJ1-5; weak D call: TRBD1 (6 bases). The CDR3 spans 13 residues. Per the germline V gene, CDR1 is SGHDT and CDR2 is YYEEEE. The germline V and J ends were trimmed by 10 bases and 4 bases, with 15 bases remaining between them. The CDR3 DNA sequence: TGTGCCGGTCGGGCAGGGGCTAATCAGCCCCAGCATTTT. Amino acids: CAGRAGANQPQHF.

As concerns this clonotype: At one end, the junction sequence differs from germline, possibly due to a read error. The genes are TRBV27 and TRBJ1-1; 9 nucleotides agree with TRBD1. The length of the CDR3 is 15 residues. Germline V CDR1 and CDR2: MNHEY, SMNVEV (reference sequence). For the CDR3, the DNA is TGTGCCAGCAGTAACCTTGGGACAGGGAACACTGAAGCTTGCTTT. As protein: CASSNLGTGNTEACF.

This chain uses TRBV20-1 with TRBJ1-4; a weak D match, TRBD1 (6 bases). The germline CDR1 and CDR2 sequences are DFQATT and SNEGSKA (reference sequence). The CDR3 runs to 15 residues. Trimming took off 1 base at V and 6 bases at J, with 15 bases between the two ends. In nucleotides, the CDR3 is TGCAGTGCTAGAGCCAGGGGAGGTGTGGATGAAAAACTGTTTTTT. Translation: CSARARGGVDEKLFF.

This clonotype was seen repeatedly, ten times or more. This chain connects TRBV5-1 to TRBJ2-2; 10 nucleotides agree with TRBD1. J lost 3 bases, V lost 3 bases, and 2 bases had no gene match. Germline CDR1 and CDR2: SGHRS and YFSETQ. The CDR3 runs 15 residues. CDR3 bases: TGCGCCAGCAGCTCGGACAGGGGGGACACCGGGGAGCTGTTTTTT. Amino acids: CASSSDRGDTGELFF.

The chain carries TRBV7-3 and TRBJ1-3; no clear D. The V and J ends lost 1 base and 3 bases respectively, with 10 bases between them. The CDR3 totals 15 residues. Per the germline V gene, CDR1 is SGHTA and CDR2 is FQGTGA. This CDR3 reads CASSLNSGIGNTIYF. As DNA, the CDR3 is TGTGCCAGCAGCTTAAATTCCGGTATTGGAAACACCATATATTTT.

This clonotype was observed many times. V gene TRBV15 combines with J gene TRBJ2-3; 10 bases map to TRBD2. The trim removed 1 base at V and 2 bases at J, leaving 3 bases unmatched. The germline V gene has CDR1 LNHNV and CDR2 YYDKDF (reference sequence). The CDR3 totals 16 residues. The CDR3 DNA follows: TGTGCCACCAGCAGAGGTAGCGGGGGGTACACAGATACGCAGTATTTT. Amino acid sequence: CATSRGSGGYTDTQYF.

Regarding this clonotype: This clone may be a read error of a much larger clone one base away. Given the absence of the conserved phenylalanine or tryptophan at the CDR3 end, a read error is likely. The gene calls are TRBV20-1 and TRBJ1-2, with D unresolved. The CDR3 is made up of 13 amino acids. Between the trimmed V and J ends, which lost 3 bases and 7 bases, there was a span of 15 bases. Germline V gene data show CDR1 as DFQATT and CDR2 as SNEGSKA (reference sequence). The CDR3 DNA reads as TGCAGTGCTAGGGGTTTCCGGGAGGGTGGCTACACCTAC. It encodes CSARGFREGGYTY.

V gene TRBV6-1 combines with J gene TRBJ1-2; 7 nucleotides agree with TRBD1. The CDR3 totals 13 residues. Germline CDR1 MNHNS, CDR2 SASEGT. Germline trimming cut 6 bases from V and 4 bases from J; bases unmatched to any gene: 5. CDR3 nucleotide sequence: TGTGCCAGCAGGATTCAGGGGGGCTATGGCTACACCTTC. Encoded protein: CASRIQGGYGYTF.

The chain recombines TRBV12-3 or TRBV12-4 with TRBJ2-7; tentative D call: TRBD1 (6 bases). CDR3 length: 17 amino acids. Trimming removed 8 bases at V and 4 bases at J, with 27 bases between. CDR3 in amino acids: CASGRPAQPTGKYEQYF. In nucleotides, the CDR3 is TGTGCCAGCGGCAGACCGGCCCAACCTACAGGGAAATACGAGCAGTACTTC.